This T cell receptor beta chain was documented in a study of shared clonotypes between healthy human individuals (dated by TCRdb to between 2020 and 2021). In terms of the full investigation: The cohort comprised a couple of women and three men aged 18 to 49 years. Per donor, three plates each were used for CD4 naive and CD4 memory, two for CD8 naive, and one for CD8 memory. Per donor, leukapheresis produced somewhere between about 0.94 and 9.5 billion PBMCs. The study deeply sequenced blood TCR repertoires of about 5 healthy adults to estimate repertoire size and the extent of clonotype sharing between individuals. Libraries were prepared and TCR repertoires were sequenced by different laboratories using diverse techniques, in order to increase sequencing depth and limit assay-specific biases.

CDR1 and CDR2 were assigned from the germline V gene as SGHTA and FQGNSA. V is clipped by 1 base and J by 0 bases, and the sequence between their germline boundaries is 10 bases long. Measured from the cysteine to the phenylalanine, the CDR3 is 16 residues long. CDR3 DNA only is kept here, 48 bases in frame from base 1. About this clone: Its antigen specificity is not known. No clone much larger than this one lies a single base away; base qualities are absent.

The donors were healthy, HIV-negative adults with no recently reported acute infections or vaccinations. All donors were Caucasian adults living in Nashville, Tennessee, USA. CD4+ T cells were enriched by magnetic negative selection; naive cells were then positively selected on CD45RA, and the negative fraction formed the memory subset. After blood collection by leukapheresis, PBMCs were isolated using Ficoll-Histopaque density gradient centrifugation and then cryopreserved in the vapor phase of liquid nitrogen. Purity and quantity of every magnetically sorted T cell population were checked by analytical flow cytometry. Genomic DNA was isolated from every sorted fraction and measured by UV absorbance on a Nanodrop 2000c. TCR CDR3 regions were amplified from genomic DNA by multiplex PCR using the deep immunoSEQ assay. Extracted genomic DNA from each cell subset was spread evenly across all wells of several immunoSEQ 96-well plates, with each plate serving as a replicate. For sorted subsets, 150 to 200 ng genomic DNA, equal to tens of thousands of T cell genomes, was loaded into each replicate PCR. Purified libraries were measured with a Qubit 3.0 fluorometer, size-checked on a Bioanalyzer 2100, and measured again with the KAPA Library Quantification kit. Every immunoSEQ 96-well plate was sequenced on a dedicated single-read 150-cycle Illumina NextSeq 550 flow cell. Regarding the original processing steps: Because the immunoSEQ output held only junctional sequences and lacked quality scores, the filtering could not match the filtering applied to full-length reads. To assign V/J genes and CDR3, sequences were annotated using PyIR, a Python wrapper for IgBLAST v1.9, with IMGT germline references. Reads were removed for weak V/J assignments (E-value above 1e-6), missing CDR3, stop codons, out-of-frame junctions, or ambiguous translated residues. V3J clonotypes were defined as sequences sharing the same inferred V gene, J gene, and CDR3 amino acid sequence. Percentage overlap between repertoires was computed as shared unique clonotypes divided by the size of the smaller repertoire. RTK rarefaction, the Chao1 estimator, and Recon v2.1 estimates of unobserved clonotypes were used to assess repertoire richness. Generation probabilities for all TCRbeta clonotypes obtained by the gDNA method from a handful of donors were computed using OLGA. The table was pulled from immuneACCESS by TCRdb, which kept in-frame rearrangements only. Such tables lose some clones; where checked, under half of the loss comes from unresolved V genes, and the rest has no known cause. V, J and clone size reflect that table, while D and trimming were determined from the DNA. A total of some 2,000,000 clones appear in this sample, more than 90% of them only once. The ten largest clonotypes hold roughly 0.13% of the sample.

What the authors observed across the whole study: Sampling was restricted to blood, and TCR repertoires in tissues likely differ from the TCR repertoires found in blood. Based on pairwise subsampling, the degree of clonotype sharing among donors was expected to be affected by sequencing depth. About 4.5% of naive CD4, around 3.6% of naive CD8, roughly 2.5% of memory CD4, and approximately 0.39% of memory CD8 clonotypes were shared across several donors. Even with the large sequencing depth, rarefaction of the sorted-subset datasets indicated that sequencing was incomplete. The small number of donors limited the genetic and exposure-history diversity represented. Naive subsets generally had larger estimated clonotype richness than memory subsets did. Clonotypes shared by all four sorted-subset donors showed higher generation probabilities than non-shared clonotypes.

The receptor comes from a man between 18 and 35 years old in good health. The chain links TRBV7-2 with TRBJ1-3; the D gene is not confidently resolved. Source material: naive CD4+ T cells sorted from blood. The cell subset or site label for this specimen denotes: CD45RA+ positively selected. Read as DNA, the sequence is TGTGCCAGCAGCTTAGGCGGGATTGGCTCTGGAAACACCATATATTTT. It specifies CASSLGGIGSGNTIYF. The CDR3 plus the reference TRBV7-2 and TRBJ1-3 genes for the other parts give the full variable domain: GAGVSQSPSNKVTEKGKDVELRCDPISGHTALYWYRQSLGQGLEFLIYFQGNSAPDKSGLPSDRFSAERTGGSVSTLTIQRTQQEDSAVYLCASSLGGIGSGNTIYFGEGSWLTVV.